This record concerns one T cell receptor (beta chain) sequence. This sample was taken from a study of blood T cell repertoires in COVID-19. Study details: Sample material is recorded as cDNA or gDNA derived from T cells, B-cell-depleted T cells, or PBMCs.

Produced via immunoSEQ multiplex PCR; TCRdb's table is partial and in-frame only. The repertoire has 400,000 to 500,000 clones, 70% to 90% of them found once; the top ten carry less than 1.5%. This CDR3 comprises 14 residues. Germline V gene sequence: CDR1 MNHEY, CDR2 SVGAGI. Trimming left V 0 bases short and J 5 bases short, with 8 bases between. Clinical histories supplied by participants themselves formed the basis of cohort assignment. Within the 2 weeks before study entry, each person in the exposed group met a COVID-19 case. This sequence was found in a woman aged 18-29 years who had been exposed to COVID-19. The sequenced sample consisted of PBMCs or T cells enriched from blood (not recorded which). The chain joins TRBV6-5 to TRBJ2-1, with D possibly being TRBD2 (6 bases). The DNA for the CDR3 is TGTGCCAGCAGTTACTCGGGGGGTAACAATGAGCAGTTCTTC. Encoded protein: CASSYSGGNNEQFF.